These 21 T cell receptor beta chains were sequenced from one sample in a study of T cell responses to AZD1222 COVID-19 vaccine (dated by TCRdb to about 2021). Library preparation employed the immunoSEQ multiplex PCR assay. Entries here come from immuneACCESS through TCRdb and include only in-frame sequences with V and J called. Some clones fail to appear in such tables; in the studies checked, an unresolved V gene covers under half of the shortfall, and the cause of the remainder is unknown. The sample table holds approximately 130,000 clones, of which 80% to 90% were seen once. The ten largest account for about a quarter of the sample. The time point label for this specimen denotes: about 28 days (+/-7) after the second vaccine dose. Sequenced here: peripheral blood, sampled 28 days after the second AZD1222 dose. Every receptor here comes from an adult who received the AZD1222 COVID-19 vaccine.

The V and J genes are TRBV27 and TRBJ1-4; 7 nucleotides line up with TRBD1. The ends lost 6 bases at V and 5 bases at J; junction bases unmatched: 6. Per the germline V gene, CDR1 is MNHEY and CDR2 is SMNVEV (reference sequence). The CDR3 length is 14 residues. CDR3 amino acids: CASSEGTENEKLFF. In DNA form, the CDR3 reads TGTGCCAGCAGCGAGGGGACAGAGAATGAAAAACTGTTTTTT.

This rearrangement joins TRBV6-5 to TRBJ1-5; unclear D gene. Germline V gene data show CDR1 as MNHEY and CDR2 as SVGAGI. Deletions cut 6 bases from V and 0 bases from J, with 9 bases between. The CDR3 runs to 14 residues. CDR3 sequence: CASRYTNSNQPQHF. The CDR3 DNA reads TGTGCCAGCAGGTACACCAATAGCAATCAGCCCCAGCATTTT.

The sample holds one count of this clone. The chain couples TRBV4-3 to TRBJ1-4; possible D gene TRBD1, 6 bases. The CDR3 extends over 15 amino acids. Germline V gene sequence: CDR1 LGHNA, CDR2 YSLEER. Trimming removed 3 bases at V and 8 bases at J, with 16 bases between. This CDR3 reads CASSQYRAAREKLFF. The DNA of the CDR3 is TGCGCCAGCAGCCAGTACAGGGCGGCGCGGGAAAAACTGTTTTTT.

This chain uses TRBV7-2 with TRBJ2-7; D is unclear. This CDR3 is built from 13 residues. From germline, CDR1 is SGHTA and CDR2 FQGNSA. The V and J ends lost 3 bases and 3 bases respectively, with 9 bases between them. The CDR3 nucleotides are TGTGCCAGCAGCTTCGGTCGTAGCTACGAGCAGTACTTC. This encodes CASSFGRSYEQYF.

This rearrangement joins TRBV19 to TRBJ2-5; 8 nucleotides line up with TRBD2. Germline values: CDR1 LNHDA, CDR2 SQIVND (reference sequence). The trim removed 6 bases at V and 4 bases at J, leaving 10 bases unmatched. CDR3 length: 15 amino acids. CDR3 in amino acids: CASRALAGRRETQYF. CDR3 sequence (DNA): TGTGCCAGTAGGGCCCTAGCGGGCAGGAGAGAGACCCAGTACTTC.

This clone has a handful of counts. The rearrangement joins TRBV7-2 to TRBJ1-2; no firm D call. Trimming took off 5 bases at V and 3 bases at J, with 10 bases between the two ends. The CDR3 extends over 13 amino acids. CDR1 and CDR2 from the germline V gene are SGHTA and FQGNSA. CDR3 DNA sequence: TGTGCCAGCAGCAGAGTCACCTACTATGGCTACACCTTC. It translates to CASSRVTYYGYTF.

In its sample, this clone was seen a few times. The CDR3 is CATSRDRAPMAEAFF. DNA for the CDR3: TGTGCCACCAGCAGAGATAGGGCCCCGATGGCTGAAGCTTTCTTT. The chain uses TRBV15 and TRBJ1-1; D remains ambiguous. Deletions cut 0 bases from V and 6 bases from J, with 14 bases between. Germline lookup yields CDR1 LNHNV and CDR2 YYDKDF (reference sequence). CDR3 length: 15 residues.

This clone has more than one count but fewer than ten. This rearrangement joins TRBV5-4 to TRBJ1-2; D not resolved. Trimming pared 0 bases from V and 10 bases from J, leaving 13 bases between. This CDR3 region has 13 residues. CDR1 is SGHNT, CDR2 YYREEE, per germline (reference sequence). CDR3 amino acids: CASSLDASQPYTF. Written as DNA, the CDR3 is TGTGCCAGCAGCTTGGATGCCAGTCAGCCCTACACCTTC.

CDR3 sequence (DNA): TGCGCCAGCAGCAGACAGGGTATTAATGAAAAACTGTTTTTT. Translation: CASSRQGINEKLFF. The chain combines TRBV5-1 with TRBJ1-4; 7 positions agree with TRBD1. The V and J ends lost 4 bases and 4 bases, in that order; junction bases with no gene match: 4. Germline lookup yields CDR1 SGHRS and CDR2 YFSETQ. This CDR3 region has 14 residues.

This sequence joins TRBV3-1 (or the pseudogene TRBV3-2) and TRBJ1-3; 9 bases fit TRBD1. The CDR3 extends over 16 amino acids. The germline V gene has CDR1 LGHDT and CDR2 YNNKEL (reference sequence). V lost 5 bases to trimming and J lost 0 bases; unmatched junction nucleotides: 5. The CDR3 region is CASSIGTGSSGNTIYF. The CDR3 coding sequence is TGTGCCAGCAGCATAGGGACAGGGTCCTCTGGAAACACCATATATTTT.

This sequence joins TRBV25-1 and TRBJ1-2; the match to TRBD1 covers 10 bases. The germline CDR1 and CDR2 sequences are MGHDK and SYGVNS. Unmatched junction bases numbered 4, after V lost 7 bases and J lost 8 bases. The CDR3 extends over 12 amino acids. In DNA form, the CDR3 reads TGTGCCAGCAAGGACAGGGGGGAAGGCTACACCTTC. Translating gives CASKDRGEGYTF.

This clone was observed a few times. The chain carries TRBV30 and TRBJ1-4; D may be TRBD1 (5 bases). There are 15 residues in the CDR3. Germline V gene sequence: CDR1 GTSNPN, CDR2 SVGIG (reference sequence). V shed 1 base and J shed 5 bases, with 14 bases lying between them. The DNA for the CDR3 is TGTGCCTGGAGTGGAAGGGAAGGGGAAAATGAAAAACTGTTTTTT. Translation gives CAWSGREGENEKLFF.

The chain links TRBV3-1 (or the pseudogene TRBV3-2) to TRBJ2-5; D unresolved. CDR3 length equals 13 residues. Per the germline V gene, CDR1 is LGHDT and CDR2 is YNNKEL (reference sequence). Trimming took 1 base from V and 5 from J, leaving 8 bases between them. The CDR3 spells CASSQAWMETQYF. The CDR3 nucleotides read TGTGCCAGCAGCCAAGCTTGGATGGAGACCCAGTACTTC.

V usage is TRBV7-2 and J usage is TRBJ1-5, with TRBD1 as a possible D gene (6 bases). Trimming cost V 3 bases and J 7 bases, with 16 bases left between them. Germline V gene sequence: CDR1 SGHTA, CDR2 FQGNSA. CDR3 size: 15 residues. CDR3 DNA: TGTGCCAGCAGCTTCGAGGTGGGGGCTCGGCAGCCCCAGCATTTT. The encoded protein is CASSFEVGARQPQHF.

The chain has TRBV5-1 and TRBJ1-2; D unclear. The germline V gene encodes CDR1 SGHRS and CDR2 YFSETQ. V lost 6 bases and J lost 8, with 17 bases in between. This CDR3 comprises 13 residues. Here the CDR3 reads CASTLVWGSGYTF. Written as DNA, the CDR3 is TGCGCCAGCACCTTAGTGTGGGGTTCGGGCTACACCTTC.

The rearrangement joins TRBV7-9 to TRBJ1-2; D remains unclear. Trimming took 0 bases from V and 4 from J, leaving 15 bases between them. In germline, CDR1 is SEHNR, CDR2 FQNEAQ (reference sequence). The CDR3 runs 16 residues. The CDR3 is CASSLARGDSLYGYTF. CDR3 coding DNA: TGTGCCAGCAGCTTAGCGCGGGGAGACTCCCTCTATGGCTACACCTTC.

A single count supports this clone. V usage is TRBV27 and J usage is TRBJ1-5; the match to TRBD1 covers 8 bases. The CDR3 consists of 15 residues. Germline V gives CDR1 MNHEY, CDR2 SMNVEV (reference sequence). The V segment lost 5 bases and the J segment 3 bases; nucleotides outside the gene matches: 6. The CDR3 spells CASSTRTGNNQPQHF. The CDR3, as DNA: TGTGCCAGCAGTACACGGACAGGGAACAATCAGCCCCAGCATTTT.

J is TRBJ2-3 and V is TRBV7-9; D is possibly TRBD1 or TRBD2 (6 bases each). The CDR3 is 13 residues long. Trimming took 2 bases from V and 10 from J, leaving 13 bases between them. Germline CDR1 SEHNR, CDR2 FQNEAQ (reference sequence). CDR3 sequence reads: CASSLFEGGAQYF. CDR3 bases: TGTGCCAGCAGCTTATTCGAGGGGGGCGCGCAGTATTTT.

This chain connects TRBV2 to TRBJ1-4; possibly TRBD1 for D (6 bases). Looked up from germline, CDR1 is SNHLY and CDR2 is FYNNEI. Trimming took 6 bases from V and 5 from J, leaving 13 bases between them. The length of the CDR3 is 14 residues. The CDR3 bases are TGTGCCAGCAGAGCCGGGACATCGAATGAAAAACTGTTTTTT. It is translated as CASRAGTSNEKLFF.

The CDR3, as DNA: TGTGCCTGGAATCTAGACGGTCGGAACACTGAAGCTTTCTTT. Protein sequence: CAWNLDGRNTEAFF. The V and J genes are TRBV30 and TRBJ1-1, with no clear D. This CDR3 comprises 14 residues. Trimming took 4 bases from V and 1 from J, leaving 13 bases between them. Germline CDR1 GTSNPN, CDR2 SVGIG (reference sequence).

The CDR3 loop is CASSVNQAGAGNTIYF. The CDR3 DNA reads as TGTGCCAGCAGCGTAAACCAGGCGGGGGCTGGAAACACCATATATTTT. The chain joins TRBV9 to TRBJ1-3; tentatively, D is TRBD1 (5 bases). Germline-derived CDR1 and CDR2 are SGDLS and YYNGEE. The CDR3 covers 16 residues. V shed 1 base and J shed 2 bases, with 13 bases lying between them.